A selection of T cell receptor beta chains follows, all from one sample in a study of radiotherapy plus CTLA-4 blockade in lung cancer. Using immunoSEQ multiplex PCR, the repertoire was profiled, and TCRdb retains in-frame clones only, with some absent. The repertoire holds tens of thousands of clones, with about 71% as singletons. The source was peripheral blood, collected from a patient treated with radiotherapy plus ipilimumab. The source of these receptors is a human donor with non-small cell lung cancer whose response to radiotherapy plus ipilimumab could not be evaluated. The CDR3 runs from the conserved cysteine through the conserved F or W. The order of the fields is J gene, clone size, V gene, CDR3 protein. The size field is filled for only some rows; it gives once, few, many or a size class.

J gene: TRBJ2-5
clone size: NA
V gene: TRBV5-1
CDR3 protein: CASSVGLQETQYF

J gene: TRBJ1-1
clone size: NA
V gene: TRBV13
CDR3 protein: CASRPNRGVAFF

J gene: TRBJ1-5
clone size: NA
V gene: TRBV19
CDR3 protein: CASSPGQNNQPQHF

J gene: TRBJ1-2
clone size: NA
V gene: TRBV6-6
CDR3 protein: CASSQLQGALGYTF

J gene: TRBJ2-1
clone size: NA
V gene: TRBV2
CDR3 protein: CASSYGLAGGPNNEQFF

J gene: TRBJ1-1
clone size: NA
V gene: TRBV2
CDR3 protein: CASSRQVRNTEAFF

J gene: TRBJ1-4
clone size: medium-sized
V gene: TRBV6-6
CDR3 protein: CASSVDRVEKLFF

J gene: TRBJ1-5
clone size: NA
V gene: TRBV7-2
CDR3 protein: CASSLRTGGFSNQPQHF

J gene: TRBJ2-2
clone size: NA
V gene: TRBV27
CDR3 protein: CASSLKGRVYGELFF

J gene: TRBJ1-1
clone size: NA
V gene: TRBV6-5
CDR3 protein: CASTISGQMNTEAFF

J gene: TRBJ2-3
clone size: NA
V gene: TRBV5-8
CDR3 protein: CASSPAWASGKDTQYF

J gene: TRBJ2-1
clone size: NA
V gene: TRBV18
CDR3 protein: CASSRLGGFQNEQFF

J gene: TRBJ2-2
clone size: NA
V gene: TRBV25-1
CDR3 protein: CASSDRGPGELFF

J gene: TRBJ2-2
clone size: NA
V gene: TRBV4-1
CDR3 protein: CASSLAGGRTGELFF

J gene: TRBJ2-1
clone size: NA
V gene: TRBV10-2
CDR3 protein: CASAATSYNEQFF

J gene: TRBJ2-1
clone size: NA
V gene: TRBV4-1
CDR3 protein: CASSQDLLGGQGSHNEQFF

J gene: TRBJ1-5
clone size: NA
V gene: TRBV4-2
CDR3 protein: CASSHADRDRNQPQHF

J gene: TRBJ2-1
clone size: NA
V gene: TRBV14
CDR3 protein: CASSQGLAGSKFF

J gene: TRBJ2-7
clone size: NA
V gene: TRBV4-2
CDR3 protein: CASSRTSGSSYEQYF

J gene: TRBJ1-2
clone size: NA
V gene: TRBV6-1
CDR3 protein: CASSVDRVFDYGYTF

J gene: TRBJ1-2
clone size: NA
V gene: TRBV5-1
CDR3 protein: CASSLEAAAQGGYTF

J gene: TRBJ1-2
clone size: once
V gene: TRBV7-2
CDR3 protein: CASSLNGWGYTF

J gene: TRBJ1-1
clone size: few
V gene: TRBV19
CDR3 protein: CASREYSYTGEAFF